These 3 T cell receptor beta chains were all obtained from the same sample, sequenced in a study of human T cells and chemical hapten exposure. Stated time point: patch test 1, 2 weeks after DPC sensitization. The treatment was: therapeutic diphenylcyclopropenone sensitization with weekly scalp DPC. Each CDR3 protein is one row after TCRdb ran MiXCR on the RACE reads. Of 79,000 or so distinct CDR3 sequences in the sample, about 9.4% were seen once. This sample comprised whole blood, obtained in connection with sensitization to the hapten diphenylcyclopropenone (DPC). The receptors derive from a woman in her forties or fifties with alopecia areata. Some clones in this sample may be carry-over from other donors' samples.

The chain joins TRBV11-1 to TRBJ2-7, with D perhaps matching TRBD2 (5 bases). Looked up from germline, CDR1 is SGHAT and CDR2 is FQDESV (reference sequence). The CDR3 runs to 12 residues. V was trimmed by 0 bases and J by 5 bases, leaving 5 bases between them. CDR3 bases: TGTGCCAGCAGCTTAGCGCGGGACGAGCAGTACTTC. Translating it yields CASSLARDEQYF.

The chain employs TRBV7-2 and TRBJ2-5; 7 bases are shared with TRBD1. CDR3 length: 15 amino acids. V trimming: 6 bases; J trimming: 2 bases; junction bases outside the gene matches: 9. Germline loops: CDR1 SGHTA, CDR2 FQGNSA. CDR3: CASSFRQGSQETQYF. Written as DNA, the CDR3 is TGTGCCAGCAGTTTCCGACAGGGTTCACAAGAGACCCAGTACTTC.

The chain combines TRBV28 with TRBJ1-5, with 10 bases identical to TRBD1. CDR1 is MDHEN, CDR2 SYDVKM, per germline. The CDR3 runs 16 residues. V was pared by 4 bases and J by 4 bases, with 7 bases of the junction left unmatched. The CDR3 here is CASSSGQGVGNQPQHF. DNA for the CDR3: TGTGCCAGCAGTTCTGGACAGGGGGTCGGTAATCAGCCCCAGCATTTT.